What follows describes a single TCR beta chain. The germline gives CDR1 SGHTA, CDR2 FQGTGA. V dropped 4 bases and J dropped 3; count of bases not matched to a gene: 4. CDR3 size: 14 residues. This sample is drawn from a study of blood T cell repertoires in COVID-19. Profiling relied on immunoSEQ multiplex PCR, and the TCRdb table lists in-frame clones only, not all of them. The table lists under 95,000 clones, around 87% of them singletons, with 7% to 9% in the top ten. This chain connects TRBV7-3 to TRBJ2-3; 7 bases are shared with TRBD2. The sequenced material came from peripheral blood. The TCR originated in a human donor with acute or convalescent COVID-19. The donor label of this sample is uncertain. CDR3 nucleotide sequence: TGTGCCAGCAGCTCCGGGACTATGACAGATACGCAGTATTTT. Amino acid sequence: CASSSGTMTDTQYF.